This T cell receptor beta chain was recorded in a study of OX40 agonist ivuxolimab in advanced cancers. Broader study findings: At doses 0.1 to 3.0 mg/kg, CD4+ and CD8+ clones expanded.

The investigators sampled blood at baseline, at cycle 4 day 1, and at cycle 7 day 1. The CDR3 is 14 amino acids. Germline V gene sequence: CDR1 SGHAT, CDR2 FQNNGV. V trimming: 5 bases; J trimming: 2 bases; junction bases outside the gene matches: 5. About this clone itself: Antigen unknown.

Libraries were prepared by immunoSEQ multiplex PCR; TCRdb keeps only in-frame clonotypes and omits some of them. Among nearly 80,000 clones listed, about 92% were seen once. This TCR came from an adult with an advanced solid tumor such as melanoma, head and neck, liver or kidney cancer. Specimen: CD4+ or CD8+ T cells sorted from blood, collected in a trial of the OX40 agonist ivuxolimab. V and J are TRBV11-2 and TRBJ2-5, with 7 bases that match TRBD1. The CDR3 protein is CASSPQTGQETQYF. The CDR3 coding sequence is TGTGCCAGCAGCCCGCAGACAGGGCAAGAGACCCAGTACTTC. Variable domain in full (rest from reference TRBV11-2 and TRBJ2-5): EAGVAQSPRYKIIEKRQSVAFWCNPISGHATLYWYQQILGQGPKLLIQFQNNGVVDDSQLPKDRFSAERLKGVDSTLKIQPAKLEDSAVYLCASSPQTGQETQYFGPGTRLLVL.